This TCR beta chain appears in the sequencing data of a study of cytomegalovirus exposure and HLA in healthy donors. This clone came up once. Its cognate antigen is unknown. CDR1 is MNHEY and CDR2 is SMNVEV in the germline V gene (reference sequence). This CDR3 comprises 12 residues. Trimming shortened V by 6 bases and J by 9 bases, and 13 bases separated the two germline ends. A multiplex PCR was run with 60 Vbeta primers and 13 Jbeta primers. TCRdb's copy holds only in-frame clones and misses some; the assay was immunoSEQ multiplex PCR. Of about 150,000 clones listed, about 80% were seen once; the top ten hold approximately 6.3%. Notes on the study in general: Earlier analysis yielded a pattern in which most TCR beta V segments were productive about 90% or about 30% of the time. A later look showed TCR association rates differing by HLA locus, highest for DRB1 and lowest for HLA-C.

While unrecorded immune exposures were likely, the donors were nominally healthy when sampled. This clonotype was obtained from a woman in her 50s in good health and CMV-seropositive. V usage is TRBV27 and J usage is TRBJ2-3; possible D gene TRBD2, 6 bases. Sample: PBMCs. The CDR3 reads CASSRVGGTQYF. DNA of the CDR3: TGTGCCAGCAGCCGGGTGGGAGGCACGCAGTATTTT.